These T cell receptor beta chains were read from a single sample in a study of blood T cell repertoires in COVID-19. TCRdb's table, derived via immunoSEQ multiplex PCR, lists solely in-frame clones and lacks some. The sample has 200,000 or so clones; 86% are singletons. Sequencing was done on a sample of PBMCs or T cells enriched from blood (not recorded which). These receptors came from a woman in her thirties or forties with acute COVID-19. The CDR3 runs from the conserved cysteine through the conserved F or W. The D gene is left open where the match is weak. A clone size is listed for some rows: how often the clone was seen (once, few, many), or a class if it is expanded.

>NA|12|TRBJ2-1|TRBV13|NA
CASSPDRDEQFF
TGTGCCAGCAGTCCCGACCGGGATGAGCAGTTCTTC
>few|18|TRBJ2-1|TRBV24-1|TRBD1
CATSPGQGIFVSGNEQFF
TGTGCCACATCTCCGGGACAGGGTATTTTCGTTTCGGGCAATGAGCAGTTCTTC
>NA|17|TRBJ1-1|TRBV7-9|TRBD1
CASSSLWGTEMNTEAFF
TGTGCCAGCAGCTCCCTGTGGGGGACAGAAATGAACACTGAAGCTTTCTTT
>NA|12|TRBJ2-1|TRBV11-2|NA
CASTRSYNEQFF
TGTGCCAGCACGCGCTCCTACAATGAGCAGTTCTTC
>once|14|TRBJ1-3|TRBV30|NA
CAWSVGGAGNTIYF
TGTGCCTGGAGTGTGGGGGGAGCTGGAAACACCATATATTTT
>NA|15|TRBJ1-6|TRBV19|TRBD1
CASMERDRGNSPLHF
TGTGCCAGTATGGAACGGGACAGGGGGAATTCACCCCTCCACTTT
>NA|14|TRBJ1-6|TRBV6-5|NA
CASSTAVGNSPLHF
TGTGCCAGCAGTACTGCGGTGGGTAATTCACCCCTCCACTTT
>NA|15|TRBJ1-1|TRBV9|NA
CASSEGNRAVTEAFF
TGTGCCAGCAGCGAGGGGAACAGGGCGGTGACTGAAGCTTTCTTT
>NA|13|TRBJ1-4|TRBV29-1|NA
CSAAGGGNEKLFF
TGCAGCGCAGCGGGGGGGGGTAATGAAAAACTGTTTTTT
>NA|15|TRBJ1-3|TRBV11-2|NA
CASSLVGGSGNTIYF
TGTGCCAGCAGCTTAGTCGGCGGCTCTGGAAACACCATATATTTT
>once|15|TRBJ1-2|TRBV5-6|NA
CASSLSGTNLNGYTF
TGTGCCAGCAGCTTGTCCGGGACAAACCTAAATGGCTACACCTTC
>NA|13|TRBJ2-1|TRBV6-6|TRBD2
CATFHGGYNEQFF
TGTGCCACCTTCCACGGGGGGTACAATGAGCAGTTCTTC
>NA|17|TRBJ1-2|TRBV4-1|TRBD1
CASSQVAAGGTPGGYTF
TGCGCCAGCAGCCAAGTTGCGGCAGGGGGCACCCCGGGGGGCTACACCTTC
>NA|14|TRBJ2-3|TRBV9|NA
CASSVDRGTDTQYF
TGTGCCAGCAGCGTAGATAGGGGTACAGATACGCAGTATTTT
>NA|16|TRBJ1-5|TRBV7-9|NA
CASSLGTEYSNQPQHF
TGTGCCAGCAGCTTAGGCACAGAATATAGCAATCAGCCCCAGCATTTT
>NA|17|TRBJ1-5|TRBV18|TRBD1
CASSSTQGQGSNQPQHF
TGTGCCAGCTCATCAACCCAGGGACAGGGTAGCAATCAGCCCCAGCATTTT
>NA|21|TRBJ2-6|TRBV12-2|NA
CASRLVGDGQDKSSGANVLTF
TGTGCAAGTCGCTTAGTGGGGGATGGACAGGATAAAAGCTCTGGGGCCAACGTCCTGACTTTC
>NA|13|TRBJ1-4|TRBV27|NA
CASRPLGGEKLFF
TGTGCCAGCAGGCCTTTGGGGGGTGAAAAACTGTTTTTT
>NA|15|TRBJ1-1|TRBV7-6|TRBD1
CASSLNRQGNTEAFF
TGTGCCAGCAGCCTAAACCGACAGGGGAACACTGAAGCTTTCTTT
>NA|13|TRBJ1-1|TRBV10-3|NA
CAIRTSTVAEAFF
TGTGCCATCAGGACTTCGACTGTCGCTGAAGCTTTCTTT
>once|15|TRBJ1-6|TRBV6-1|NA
CASSVEGEIKSPLHF
TGTGCCAGCAGTGTTGAGGGGGAGATAAAGTCACCCCTCCACTTT
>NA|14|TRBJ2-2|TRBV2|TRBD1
CASYDRERTGELFF
TGTGCCAGCTACGACAGGGAGCGGACCGGGGAGCTGTTTTTT
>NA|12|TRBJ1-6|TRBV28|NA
CASFGADSPLHF
TGTGCCAGCTTTGGGGCGGATTCACCCCTCCACTTT
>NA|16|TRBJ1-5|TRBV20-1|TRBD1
CSASSYRDSYNQPQHF
TGCAGTGCTAGTTCGTACCGGGACAGCTACAATCAGCCCCAGCATTTT
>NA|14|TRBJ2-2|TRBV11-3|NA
CASSKLTGTGELFF
TGTGCCAGCAGTAAACTGACAGGCACCGGGGAGCTGTTTTTT
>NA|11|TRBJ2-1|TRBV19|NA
CATVSFREQFF
TGTGCCACTGTTTCCTTCCGTGAGCAGTTCTTC
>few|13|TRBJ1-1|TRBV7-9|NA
CASSTSPNTEAFF
TGTGCCAGCAGCACATCGCCGAACACTGAAGCTTTCTTT
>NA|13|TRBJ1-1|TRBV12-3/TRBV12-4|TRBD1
CASGRGLNTEAFF
TGTGCCAGCGGAAGGGGGCTGAACACTGAAGCTTTCTTT
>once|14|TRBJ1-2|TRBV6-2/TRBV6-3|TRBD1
CASSYGAGGYGYTF
TGTGCCAGCAGTTATGGGGCAGGGGGCTATGGCTACACCTTC
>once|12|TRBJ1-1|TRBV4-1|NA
CASSQGTDEAFF
TGCGCCAGCAGCCAAGGGACTGATGAAGCTTTCTTT
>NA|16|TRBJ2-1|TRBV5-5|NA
CASSSLRAGIYNEQFF
TGTGCCAGCAGCTCCCTAAGGGCAGGGATTTACAATGAGCAGTTCTTC
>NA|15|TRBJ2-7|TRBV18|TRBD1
CASSPTGGTPYEQYF
TGTGCCAGCTCACCTACAGGGGGTACACCCTACGAGCAGTACTTC
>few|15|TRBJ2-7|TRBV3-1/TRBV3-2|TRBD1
CASSSGTVSPYEQYF
TGTGCCAGCAGCTCCGGGACAGTCTCCCCATACGAGCAGTACTTC
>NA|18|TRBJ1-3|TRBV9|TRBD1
CASSLGTGVGPSGNTIYF
TGTGCCAGCAGCCTCGGGACAGGGGTAGGCCCCTCTGGAAACACCATATATTTT
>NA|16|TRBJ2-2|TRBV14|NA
CASSQVRGRNTGELFF
TGTGCCAGCAGCCAAGTACGGGGGAGGAACACCGGGGAGCTGTTTTTT
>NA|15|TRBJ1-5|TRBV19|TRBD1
CASSETGLGDQPQHF
TGTGCCAGTAGTGAGACAGGGTTGGGGGATCAGCCCCAGCATTTT
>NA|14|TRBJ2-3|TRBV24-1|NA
CATSDRTSTDTQYF
TGTGCCACCAGTGATCGGACTAGCACAGATACGCAGTATTTT
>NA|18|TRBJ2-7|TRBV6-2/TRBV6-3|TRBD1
CASSYSHPVTTGIYEQYF
TGTGCCAGCAGTTACTCCCACCCCGTTACGACAGGGATCTACGAGCAGTACTTC
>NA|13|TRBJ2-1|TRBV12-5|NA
CASGRGPLDEQFF
TGTGCTAGTGGACGGGGTCCATTAGATGAGCAGTTCTTC
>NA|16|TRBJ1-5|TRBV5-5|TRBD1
CASSARGQGPGQPQHF
TGTGCCAGCAGCGCCCGAGGACAGGGTCCTGGTCAGCCCCAGCATTTT
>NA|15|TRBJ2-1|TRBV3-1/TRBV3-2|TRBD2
CASSRTSSSYNEQFF
TGTGCCAGCAGCCGGACTAGCTCCTCCTACAATGAGCAGTTCTTC
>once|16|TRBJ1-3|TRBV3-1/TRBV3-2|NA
CASSQGDYHSGNTIYF
TGTGCCAGCAGCCAAGGAGACTATCACTCTGGAAACACCATATATTTT
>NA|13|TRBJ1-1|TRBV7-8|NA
CASSLDARGEAFF
TGTGCCAGCAGCTTAGACGCCCGGGGTGAAGCTTTCTTT
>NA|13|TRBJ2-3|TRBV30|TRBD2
CAWSPRGGGTQYF
TGTGCCTGGAGTCCACGCGGGGGAGGGACGCAGTATTTT
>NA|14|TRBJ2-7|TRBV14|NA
CASSQGTGYYEQYF
TGTGCCAGCAGCCAAGGAACAGGGTACTACGAGCAGTACTTC
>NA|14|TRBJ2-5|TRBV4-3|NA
CASSQGLREETQYF
TGCGCCAGCAGCCAAGGACTTCGGGAAGAGACCCAGTACTTC
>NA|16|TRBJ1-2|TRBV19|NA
CASSIDSLYRDYGYTF
TGTGCCAGTAGTATAGATTCCCTATACAGGGATTATGGCTACACCTTC
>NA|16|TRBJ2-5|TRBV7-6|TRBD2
CASSVTGGTPQETQYF
TGTGCCAGCAGCGTGACGGGAGGGACTCCGCAAGAGACCCAGTACTTC
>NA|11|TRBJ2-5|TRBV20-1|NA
CSARSEETQYF
TGCAGTGCTAGATCCGAAGAGACCCAGTACTTC
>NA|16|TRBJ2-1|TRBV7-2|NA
CASSLERLVRNNEQFF
TGTGCCAGCAGCTTAGAGAGGCTAGTAAGAAACAATGAGCAGTTCTTC
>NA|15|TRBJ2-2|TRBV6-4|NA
CASSAGGLNTGELFF
TGTGCCAGCAGTGCCGGCGGTCTAAACACCGGGGAGCTGTTTTTT
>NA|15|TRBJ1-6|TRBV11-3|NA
CASSFRSDLNSPLHF
TGTGCCAGCAGCTTCAGGTCGGATCTTAATTCACCCCTCCACTTT
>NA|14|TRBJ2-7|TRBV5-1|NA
CASSLGTSSYEQYF
TGCGCCAGCAGCTTGGGCACATCCTCCTACGAGCAGTACTTC
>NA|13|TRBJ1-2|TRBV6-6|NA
CASRSPTVYGYTF
TGTGCCAGCAGATCACCGACAGTCTATGGCTACACCTTC
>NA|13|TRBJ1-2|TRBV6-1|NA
CASSEARVGGYTF
TGTGCCAGCAGTGAAGCCCGGGTAGGTGGCTACACCTTC
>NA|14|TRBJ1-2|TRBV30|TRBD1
CAWTSVLTGVGYTF
TGTGCCTGGACCTCCGTTCTGACAGGGGTTGGCTACACCTTC
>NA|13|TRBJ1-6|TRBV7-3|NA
CASSLRRDSPLHF
TGTGCCAGCAGCTTAAGGCGGGATTCACCCCTCCACTTT